The 22 T cell receptor beta chains below were found in one sample sequenced in a study of cytomegalovirus exposure and HLA in healthy donors. The PCR used 60 Vbeta and 13 Jbeta primers. Measured with immunoSEQ multiplex PCR; TCRdb has only the in-frame clones, and not every one. The sample contains 100,000 to 150,000 clones, roughly four fifths of which appear only once. The sequenced material came from PBMCs. Source of these receptors: a man aged 35 to 55 in good health and CMV-seronegative.

The chain combines TRBV5-5 with TRBJ1-1, with 10 bases aligning to TRBD1. Trimming took 4 bases from V and 3 from J; bases not matched to a gene: 9. The CDR3 sequence is 16 residues long. Per germline, CDR1 SGHKS and CDR2 YYEKEE (reference sequence). DNA of the CDR3: TGTGCCAGCAGCCTTCTGGGGACAGGGGTGGACACTGAAGCTTTCTTT. Its protein product is CASSLLGTGVDTEAFF.

The rearrangement links TRBV30 to TRBJ1-5; D uncertain. Trimming removed 0 bases from V and 4 bases from J, with 7 bases in between. Germline V gene data show CDR1 as GTSNPN and CDR2 as SVGIG (reference sequence). The CDR3 loop spans 13 amino acids. The CDR3 nucleotides read TGTGCCTGGAGTGTCCGGGAAAATCAGCCCCAGCATTTT. Its translation: CAWSVRENQPQHF.

The rearrangement joins TRBV9 to TRBJ1-1; 7 nucleotides agree with TRBD1. CDR3 size: 18 residues. Germline V gene sequence: CDR1 SGDLS, CDR2 YYNGEE. Losses at the gene ends were 0 bases for V and 0 bases for J; bases not matched to a gene: 11. CDR3 amino acids: CASSVGLGGRTMNTEAFF. CDR3 sequence (DNA): TGTGCCAGCAGCGTAGGTCTAGGGGGCAGGACCATGAACACTGAAGCTTTCTTT.

The gene calls are TRBV19 and TRBJ1-2, with D unresolved. The CDR3 has 15 amino acids. V gave up 6 bases and J gave up 4 bases, with 18 bases separating them. The V gene's germline CDR1 is LNHDA and CDR2 SQIVND (reference sequence). Here the CDR3 reads CASRKGGLMLYGYTF. The CDR3 DNA follows: TGTGCCAGTAGGAAAGGAGGATTGATGCTCTATGGCTACACCTTC.

This chain links TRBV6-1 with TRBJ2-1, with TRBD1 matching 7 bases. From germline, CDR1 is MNHNS and CDR2 SASEGT. The CDR3 is made up of 15 amino acids. Germline trimming cut 7 bases from V and 2 bases from J; bases unmatched to any gene: 8. CDR3 sequence (DNA): TGTGCCAGCAATGCTCTCGACAGGGCCTACAATGAGCAGTTCTTC. This gives the protein CASNALDRAYNEQFF.

The rearrangement joins TRBV28 to TRBJ2-7; TRBD2 aligns across 9 bases. This CDR3 region has 14 residues. Germline CDR1 MDHEN, CDR2 SYDVKM. Trimming at V came to 6 bases and at J to 2 bases, leaving 5 bases not matched to a gene. CDR3 residues: CASRAGGRTYEQYF. DNA for the CDR3: TGTGCCAGCAGAGCGGGAGGACGAACCTACGAGCAGTACTTC.

The chain is built from TRBV11-2 and TRBJ2-3, with TRBD1 matching 7 bases. CDR3 length: 14 residues. V lost 5 bases to trimming and J lost 0 bases; unmatched junction nucleotides: 2. From germline, CDR1 is SGHAT and CDR2 FQNNGV. The CDR3 bases are TGTGCCAGCAGCCAGGGACAGAGCACAGATACGCAGTATTTT. This gives the protein CASSQGQSTDTQYF.

This clone was counted a few times. One end of the junction varies from germline; a read error may be responsible. The chain combines TRBV7-7 with TRBJ1-4; 8 nucleotides agree with TRBD1. CDR1 and CDR2 from the germline V gene are SSHAT and FNYEAQ (reference sequence). The length of the CDR3 is 16 residues. CDR3 sequence (DNA): TGTGCTAGCAGCTTCGACAGGGGACCAACTAATGAAAAACTGTTTTTT. This sequence encodes CASSFDRGPTNEKLFF.

The chain is built from TRBV27 and TRBJ1-6, with 11 bases that match TRBD1. Germline values: CDR1 MNHEY, CDR2 SMNVEV (reference sequence). The V segment lost 5 bases and the J segment 10 bases; nucleotides outside the gene matches: 10. The CDR3 contains 16 residues. The CDR3 loop reads CASSPFSGTGGSPLHF. CDR3 sequence (DNA): TGTGCCAGCAGTCCCTTTTCCGGGACAGGGGGGTCACCCCTCCACTTT.

The CDR3 protein is CASSRTGTEAFF. CDR3 DNA: TGTGCCAGCAGTCGGACAGGGACTGAAGCTTTCTTT. The V call is TRBV6-5, the J call TRBJ1-1; the match to TRBD1 covers 8 bases. The length of the CDR3 is 12 residues. The germline V gene has CDR1 MNHEY and CDR2 SVGAGI. V shed 5 bases and J 5 bases; nucleotides not matched to a gene: 1.

V usage is TRBV5-6 and J usage is TRBJ2-3; D may be TRBD2 (5 bases). The V gene's germline CDR1 is SGHDT and CDR2 YYEEEE. This CDR3 spans 16 amino acids. The V and J ends lost 0 bases and 1 base respectively, with 12 bases between them. DNA of the CDR3: TGTGCCAGCAGCTTGGCCGGGGTGTCGGGCACAGATACGCAGTATTTT. It specifies CASSLAGVSGTDTQYF.

The chain recombines TRBV9 with TRBJ2-3; D possibly corresponds to TRBD2 (6 bases). V was cut by 1 base and J by 6 bases, with 27 bases left in between. The CDR3 covers 19 residues. From germline, CDR1 is SGDLS and CDR2 YYNGEE. The CDR3 loop is CASSVPTLGTSDAGDTQYF. CDR3 nucleotide sequence: TGTGCCAGCAGCGTACCCACGTTGGGGACTTCTGATGCAGGGGATACGCAGTATTTT. The variable domain in full, with the rest retrieved from reference TRBV9 and TRBJ2-3, is DSGVTQTPKHLITATGQRVTLRCSPRSGDLSVYWYQQSLDQGLQFLIQYYNGEERAKGNILERFSAQQFPDLHSELNLSSLELGDSALYFCASSVPTLGTSDAGDTQYFGPGTRLTVL.

The V call is TRBV6-4, the J call TRBJ2-1, with 9 bases fitting TRBD2. The trim removed 8 bases at V and 6 bases at J, leaving 14 bases unmatched. The CDR3 consists of 16 residues. Germline V gene data show CDR1 as MRHNA and CDR2 as SNTAGT. The CDR3: CASAPSVAGVGNEQFF. CDR3 bases: TGTGCCAGCGCCCCCTCGGTAGCGGGAGTTGGCAATGAGCAGTTCTTC.

The V gene is TRBV2, the J gene TRBJ1-5; D may be TRBD1 (6 bases). The length of the CDR3 is 13 residues. Germline CDR1 reads SNHLY; CDR2 reads FYNNEI. Trimming took 5 bases from V and 9 from J, leaving 14 bases between them. Here the CDR3 DNA reads TGTGCCAGCAGTCGGGACATCGATCTGCCCCAGCATTTT. This sequence encodes CASSRDIDLPQHF.

This chain joins TRBV18 and TRBJ1-1; D remains ambiguous. Germline CDR1 KGHSH, CDR2 LQKENI. V was clipped by 6 bases and J by 3 bases, with 11 bases between them. The CDR3 sequence is 13 residues long. The CDR3 is CASSTNGDTEAFF. The CDR3 bases are TGTGCCAGCTCGACAAACGGGGACACTGAAGCTTTCTTT.

The genes are TRBV7-8 and TRBJ1-1, with D maybe TRBD1 (6 bases). V lost 5 bases and J lost 11, with 21 bases in between. Germline values: CDR1 SGHVS, CDR2 FQNEAQ. This CDR3 has 14 amino acids. CDR3 region: CASSRMGGGAGAFF. In DNA form, the CDR3 reads TGTGCCAGCAGCCGAATGGGGGGGGGCGCTGGGGCTTTCTTT.

V usage is TRBV2 and J usage is TRBJ1-3; 9 bases agree with TRBD1. With V trimmed by 6 bases and J by 5 bases, 8 bases remained unmatched. This CDR3 spans 15 amino acids. CDR1 and CDR2 from the germline V gene are SNHLY and FYNNEI. Written as DNA, the CDR3 is TGTGCCAGCAGCCCAGGACAGGGGCGACGAAACACCATATATTTT. Protein sequence: CASSPGQGRRNTIYF.

The chain is built from TRBV5-6 and TRBJ1-6, with TRBD1 as a possible D gene (6 bases). This CDR3 has 14 residues. The germline V and J ends were trimmed by 2 bases and 7 bases, with 10 bases remaining between them. Germline-derived CDR1 and CDR2 are SGHDT and YYEEEE. CDR3 sequence: CASSFFRGNSPLHF. The DNA for the CDR3 is TGTGCCAGCAGCTTTTTCAGGGGCAATTCACCCCTCCACTTT.

The rearrangement uses TRBV11-2 and TRBJ2-3, with a tentative D call TRBD2 (6 bases). Looked up from germline, CDR1 is SGHAT and CDR2 is FQNNGV. Between the trimmed V and J ends, which lost 5 bases and 7 bases, there was a span of 16 bases. The CDR3 loop spans 14 amino acids. The CDR3 loop reads CASSRPRRGNTQYF. For the CDR3, the DNA is TGTGCCAGCAGCCGTCCTAGGCGGGGAAATACGCAGTATTTT. Using reference TRBV11-2 and TRBJ2-3 for the parts outside the CDR3, the full variable domain is EAGVAQSPRYKIIEKRQSVAFWCNPISGHATLYWYQQILGQGPKLLIQFQNNGVVDDSQLPKDRFSAERLKGVDSTLKIQPAKLEDSAVYLCASSRPRRGNTQYFGPGTRLTVL.

This clone was counted once. V gene TRBV7-2 combines with J gene TRBJ1-2; 10 bases align to TRBD1. The J segment lost 7 bases and the V segment lost 0 bases, leaving 5 bases of the junction unmatched. Germline V lookup: CDR1 SGHTA, CDR2 FQGNSA. The CDR3 extends over 15 amino acids. CDR3 nucleotide sequence: TGTGCCAGCAGCTTAGCGAGGACAGGGGGAAGTGGCTACACCTTC. Translation: CASSLARTGGSGYTF.

The chain joins TRBV5-4 to TRBJ1-2, with 7 bases identical to TRBD1. J was trimmed by 5 bases and V by 1 base; bases with no gene match: 5. CDR1 is SGHNT and CDR2 is YYREEE in the germline V gene (reference sequence). This CDR3 spans 14 amino acids. The CDR3 nucleotides are TGTGCCAGCAGCTTGAAGGGACAGTCTTATGGCTACACCTTC. Its translation is CASSLKGQSYGYTF.

The rearrangement uses TRBV11-2 and TRBJ2-3; D remains unclear. The CDR3 consists of 13 residues. V shed 2 bases and J shed 4 bases, with 7 bases lying between them. Germline V lookup: CDR1 SGHAT, CDR2 FQNNGV. DNA for the CDR3: TGTGCCAGCAGCTTATTTTCGGCAGATACGCAGTATTTT. Its protein is CASSLFSADTQYF. The full variable domain, with the rest looked up from reference TRBV11-2 and TRBJ2-3, is EAGVAQSPRYKIIEKRQSVAFWCNPISGHATLYWYQQILGQGPKLLIQFQNNGVVDDSQLPKDRFSAERLKGVDSTLKIQPAKLEDSAVYLCASSLFSADTQYFGPGTRLTVL.